The rows below give T cell receptor beta chains drawn from one sample of a study of sequential checkpoint blockade in melanoma. The data were produced by immunoSEQ multiplex PCR, yet TCRdb's version contains in-frame clones alone and is incomplete. The sample includes 35,000 to 40,000 clones, roughly 32% of them seen just once. The specimen was tumor tissue (inferred from file names), collected from a patient given nivolumab and ipilimumab in sequence. These receptor sequences come from a human donor with melanoma. Each CDR3 is given with its conserved first and last residue. The order of the fields is V gene, CDR3 length, J gene, D gene, clone size, CDR3 protein, CDR3 DNA. D genes are given only for firm matches. Clone size appears in some rows only: once, few, many, or a class for an expanded clone.

>TRBV5-1|14|TRBJ1-4|NA|NA
CASSRGAGNEKLFF
TGCGCCAGCAGCCGGGGGGCCGGGAATGAAAAACTGTTTTTT
>TRBV19|15|TRBJ2-5|NA|few
CASNKGWDNQETQYF
TGTGCCAGTAATAAAGGATGGGACAACCAAGAGACCCAGTACTTC
>TRBV12-5|18|TRBJ2-2|TRBD2|few
CASGWPPGLAENTGELFF
TGTGCTAGTGGTTGGCCCCCCGGGCTAGCGGAGAACACCGGGGAGCTGTTTTTT
>TRBV5-1|16|TRBJ2-1|NA|NA
CASSIDGGPSYNEQFF
TGCGCCAGCAGCATTGACGGGGGGCCCTCCTACAATGAGCAGTTCTTC
>TRBV19|13|TRBJ2-3|TRBD2|once
CASGREWTDTQYF
TGTGCCAGCGGGAGGGAATGGACAGATACGCAGTATTTT
>TRBV11-3|16|TRBJ2-7|NA|NA
CASSLDLRQGTYEQYF
TGTGCCAGCAGCTTAGATCTGAGACAAGGGACCTACGAGCAGTACTTC
>TRBV6-8|17|TRBJ2-7|TRBD1|NA
CASSRPRSYRGSYEQYF
TGTGCCAGCAGCCGCCCCCGCAGCTACAGGGGGTCTTACGAGCAGTACTTC
>TRBV19|13|TRBJ1-1|TRBD1|NA
CATTRTDRGLAFF
TGTGCCACCACGCGCACCGACAGGGGGCTAGCTTTCTTT
>TRBV6-8|15|TRBJ2-7|TRBD2|few
CASTLLAGGPYEQYF
TGTGCCAGCACCCTACTAGCGGGAGGGCCCTACGAGCAGTACTTC
>TRBV19|13|TRBJ2-2|NA|few
CASSIGGTGELFF
TGTGCCAGTAGTATAGGGGGAACCGGGGAGCTGTTTTTT
>TRBV6-8|14|TRBJ1-4|NA|NA
CASSPAGASEKLFF
TGTGCCAGCAGCCCCGCCGGGGCCAGTGAAAAACTGTTTTTT
>TRBV11-3|14|TRBJ2-7|NA|many
CASSTGQLSYEQYF
TGTGCCAGCAGCACTGGACAGCTCTCCTACGAGCAGTACTTC
>TRBV14|15|TRBJ1-4|NA|NA
CASSQGPSFNEKLFF
TGTGCCAGCAGCCAAGGACCGAGTTTCAATGAAAAACTGTTTTTT
>TRBV28|13|TRBJ1-2|NA|NA
CASTIGDDYGYTF
TGTGCCAGCACTATCGGGGACGACTATGGCTACACCTTC
>TRBV5-1|15|TRBJ2-3|NA|once
CASSPGAGLEDTQYF
TGCGCCAGCAGCCCTGGGGCGGGATTAGAAGATACGCAGTATTTT